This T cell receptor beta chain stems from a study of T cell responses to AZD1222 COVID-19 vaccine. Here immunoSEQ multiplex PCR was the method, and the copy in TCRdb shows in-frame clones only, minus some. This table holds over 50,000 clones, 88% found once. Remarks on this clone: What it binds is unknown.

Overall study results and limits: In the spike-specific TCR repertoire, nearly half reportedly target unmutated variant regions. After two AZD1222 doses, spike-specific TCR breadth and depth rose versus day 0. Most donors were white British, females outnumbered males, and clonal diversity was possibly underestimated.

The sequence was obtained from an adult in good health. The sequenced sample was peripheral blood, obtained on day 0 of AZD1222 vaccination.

CDR3 nucleotide sequence: TGTGCCAGCAGTGAAGTTAGGGATTATAGCAATCAGCCCCAGCATTTT. This encodes CASSEVRDYSNQPQHF. The chain carries TRBV2 and TRBJ1-5; no reliable D call. Germline values: CDR1 SNHLY, CDR2 FYNNEI. Trimming removed 1 base at V and 0 bases at J, with 10 bases between. The CDR3 is 16 amino acids.